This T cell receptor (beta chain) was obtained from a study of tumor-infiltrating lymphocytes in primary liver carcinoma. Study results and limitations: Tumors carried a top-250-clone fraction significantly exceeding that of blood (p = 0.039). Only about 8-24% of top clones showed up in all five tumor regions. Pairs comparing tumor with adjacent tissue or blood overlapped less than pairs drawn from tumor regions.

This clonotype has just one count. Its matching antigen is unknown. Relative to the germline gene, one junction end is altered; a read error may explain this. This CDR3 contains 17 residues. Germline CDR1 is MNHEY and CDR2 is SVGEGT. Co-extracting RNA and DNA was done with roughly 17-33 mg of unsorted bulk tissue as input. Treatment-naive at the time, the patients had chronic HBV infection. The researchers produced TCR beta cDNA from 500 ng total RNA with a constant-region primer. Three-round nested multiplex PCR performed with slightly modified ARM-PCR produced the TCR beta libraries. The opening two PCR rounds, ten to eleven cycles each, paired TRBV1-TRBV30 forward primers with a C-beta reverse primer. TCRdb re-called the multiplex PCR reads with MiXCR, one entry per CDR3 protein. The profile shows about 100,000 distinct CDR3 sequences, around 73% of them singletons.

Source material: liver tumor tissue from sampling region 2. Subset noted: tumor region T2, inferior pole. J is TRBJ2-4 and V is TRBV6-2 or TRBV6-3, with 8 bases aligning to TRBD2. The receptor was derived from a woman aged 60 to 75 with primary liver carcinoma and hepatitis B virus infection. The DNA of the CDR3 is TGTGCCAGCAGTTCGGGGACTAGTGGGATAGGTAAAAGCATTCAGTACTTC. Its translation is CASSSGTSGIGKSIQYF.